This T cell receptor (beta chain) was obtained from a study of blood T cell repertoires in COVID-19. From germline, CDR1 is SGHAT and CDR2 FQNNGV. The CDR3 extends over 18 amino acids. V gave up 4 bases and J gave up 0 bases, with 19 bases separating them. This table comes from immunoSEQ multiplex PCR, and its TCRdb copy is limited to in-frame clones, with some not included. The sample consists of 300,000 to 450,000 clones, 70% to 90% of them appearing once. Material for sequencing was PBMCs or T cells enriched from blood (not recorded which). This chain connects TRBV11-2 to TRBJ1-3; D uncertain. The receptor was isolated from a man under 40 who had recovered from COVID-19. DNA of the CDR3: TGTGCCAGCAGCTACGGGAGGGTGCGGGATCCCTCTGGAAACACCATATATTTT. Its translation: CASSYGRVRDPSGNTIYF.